Reported below is one T cell receptor (beta chain). Its specificity is unknown. The CDR3 contains 14 residues. Germline V gives CDR1 SEHNR, CDR2 FQNEAQ (reference sequence). With 5 bases removed from V and 6 bases from J, the gap between germline ends came to 14 bases. The record originates from a study of vaccination effects on CD4 cells after COVID-19. Study overall: With the ViraFEST assay, the study expanded antigen-specific CD4+ T cells using viral peptide pools, then sequenced them. Three convalescent patients were sampled both early and late post-vaccination.

Researchers isolated CD4+ T cells once approximately eleven days of culture had elapsed. Convalescent patients had PCR-confirmed SARS-CoV-2 infection between March and December 2020. Participants got two doses of BNT162b2 or mRNA-1273 vaccine. A half-medium replacement with IL-2 medium was carried out on days 3 and 7. This table comes from immunoSEQ multiplex PCR, and its TCRdb copy is limited to in-frame clones, with some not included. The profile covers nearly 35,000 clones, with around 75% appearing a single time and about 7.1% taken by the ten largest. Study results and limitations: The post-vaccine spike-reactive clones of convalescents showed a predominance of new vaccine-induced clones.

The sequenced sample was CD4+ T cells from PBMCs cultured without peptide, obtained after COVID-19 vaccination. J is TRBJ1-5 and V is TRBV7-9, with D possibly TRBD1 on 6 matching bases. The clonotype originates from a human donor who had a prior SARS-CoV-2 infection. The CDR3 sequence: CASSRDGGGQPQHF. The CDR3 nucleotides read TGTGCCAGCAGCCGAGACGGGGGCGGTCAGCCCCAGCATTTT.